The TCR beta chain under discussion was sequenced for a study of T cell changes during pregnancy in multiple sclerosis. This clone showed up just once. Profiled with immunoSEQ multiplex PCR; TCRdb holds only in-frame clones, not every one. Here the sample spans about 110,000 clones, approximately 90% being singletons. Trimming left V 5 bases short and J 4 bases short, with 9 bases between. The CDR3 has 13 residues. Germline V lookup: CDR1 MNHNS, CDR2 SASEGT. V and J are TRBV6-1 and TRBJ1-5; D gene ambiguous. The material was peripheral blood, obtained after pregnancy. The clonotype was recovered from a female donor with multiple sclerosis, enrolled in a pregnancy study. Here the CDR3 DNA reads TGTGCCAGCAGTCCAGGCGAGAATCAGCCCCAGCATTTT. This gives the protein CASSPGENQPQHF.